This T cell receptor beta chain was identified during a study of coeliac disease. Study-level background: Refractory type I: diet-unresponsive over 12 months, with immunophenotypically normal intraepithelial cells. Regarding the study as a whole: Known gliadin-specific TRB sequences: 9 of 18 coeliac samples, only 1 of 6 controls. Unbiased detection of gliadin-specific T cells was judged not feasible with this approach.

As to this clone: The antigen is undetermined. This CDR3 is also generated by other DNA sequences in the sample.

The V gene lost 5 bases and the J gene lost 1 base, with 12 bases spanning the gap. The CDR3 extends over 14 amino acids. Germline CDR1 reads SGHAT; CDR2 reads FQNNGV. Libraries were prepared by immunoSEQ multiplex PCR; TCRdb keeps only in-frame clonotypes and omits some of them. The data show about 9,400 clones, approximately 67% seen once. Each fraction contributed one roughly 500,000-cell aliquot for sequencing. This chain uses TRBV11-2 with TRBJ2-7; D is possibly TRBD1 (6 bases). The sequenced sample consisted of lamina propria lymphocytes from the gut. The TCR originated in a woman aged 60-75 years with celiac disease. The CDR3 loop is CASSPGTRSYEQYF. CDR3 nucleotides: TGTGCCAGCAGCCCAGGGACAAGGTCCTACGAGCAGTACTTC.